This T cell receptor beta chain appears in the sequencing data of a study of response to subunit inactivated influenza vaccine. MiXCR, applied by TCRdb to the RT-PCR reads, yields one record per CDR3 protein. The sample records about 800,000 distinct CDR3 sequences, less than 25% being singletons. This CDR3 has 13 amino acids. V was clipped by 8 bases and J by 0 bases, with 7 bases between them. Study-wide results and caveats: New T cells are recruited in small numbers by each seasonal influenza vaccination, according to the authors' suggestion.

On this clonotype itself: The antigen is undetermined.

The starting material was PBMCs from blood, obtained more than 4 days after vaccination. This chain uses TRBV12-3 or TRBV12-4 with TRBJ1-4, with TRBD1 as a possible D gene (5 bases). This TCR was recovered from a man over 45 who received an inactivated influenza vaccine. The CDR3 DNA is TGTGCCAGCCGGGGCTCAACTAATGAAAAACTGTTTTTT. Its translation: CASRGSTNEKLFF.